This T cell receptor (beta chain) was profiled in a study of blood T cell repertoires in COVID-19. Assay used: immunoSEQ multiplex PCR; TCRdb lists only in-frame clones, some missing. The sample carries approximately 90,000 clones, more than 65% recorded once. The CDR3 runs 14 residues. Trimming left V 5 bases short and J 5 bases short, with 13 bases between. Per germline, CDR1 DFQATT and CDR2 SNEGSKA (reference sequence). J is TRBJ1-6 and V is TRBV20-1; possibly TRBD1 for D (5 bases). Sequenced material: peripheral blood. The receptor's source is a man aged 55 to 70 with acute or convalescent COVID-19. The CDR3 DNA sequence: TGCAGTGCTCGTGACAAGGGGAATAATTCACCCCTCCACTTT. This codes for CSARDKGNNSPLHF.